These T cell receptor beta chains were read from a single sample in a study of regulatory T cells in long-lasting Graves disease. TCRdb re-analysed the multiplex PCR reads in MiXCR, keeping a single row per CDR3 protein. The sample has a few hundred thousand distinct CDR3 sequences, around 11% seen once. The sample was also linked to a second study, of T cells in Graves' hyperthyroidism and ophthalmopathy.

The sample in question was peripheral blood mononuclear cells (PBMCs), obtained at new diagnosis, from a patient treated with antithyroid drugs. The receptors here all came from a woman under 30 with Graves disease. Both conserved end residues are part of each CDR3. Fields, in order: CDR3 DNA, CDR3 protein, J gene, D gene, clone size, V gene. D genes are given only for firm matches. Not every row has a clone size; where given, it reads once, few, many or a size class.

CDR3 DNA: TGCAGCGTATCTAGCGGGATCTACTACGAGCAGTACTTC
CDR3 protein: CSVSSGIYYEQYF
J gene: TRBJ2-7
D gene: TRBD2
clone size: many
V gene: TRBV29-1

CDR3 DNA: TGTGCCAGTAGTAAAGTTTCTGGTGTGAATTCACCCCTCCACTTT
CDR3 protein: CASSKVSGVNSPLHF
J gene: TRBJ1-6
D gene: NA
clone size: few
V gene: TRBV19

CDR3 DNA: TGTGCCAGCAGTTTCTCACCCTACAATGAGCAGTTCTTC
CDR3 protein: CASSFSPYNEQFF
J gene: TRBJ2-1
D gene: NA
clone size: many
V gene: TRBV27

CDR3 DNA: TGTGCCAGCAAGCGAACCCTAGCGGGAGGGGATGAGCAGTTCTTC
CDR3 protein: CASKRTLAGGDEQFF
J gene: TRBJ2-1
D gene: TRBD2
clone size: many
V gene: TRBV12-3/TRBV12-4

CDR3 DNA: TGTGCCAGCTCCCGGGACAGCAACAATGAGCAGTTCTTC
CDR3 protein: CASSRDSNNEQFF
J gene: TRBJ2-1
D gene: TRBD1
clone size: many
V gene: TRBV7-3

CDR3 DNA: TGTGCCAGCTCACCGTTTCAATCAAGTGATAATTCACCCCTCCACTTT
CDR3 protein: CASSPFQSSDNSPLHF
J gene: TRBJ1-6
D gene: NA
clone size: few
V gene: TRBV18

CDR3 DNA: TGTGCCAGCAGCAAGGGTATCTCTGGCTCCTACGAGCAGTACTTC
CDR3 protein: CASSKGISGSYEQYF
J gene: TRBJ2-7
D gene: NA
clone size: many
V gene: TRBV7-8

CDR3 DNA: TGCGCCAGCACTGCGGGCCCAACTAATGAAAAACTGTTTTTT
CDR3 protein: CASTAGPTNEKLFF
J gene: TRBJ1-4
D gene: NA
clone size: NA
V gene: TRBV5-1

CDR3 DNA: TGTGCCAGCAGCCACAGGACAGGGTACAATGAGCAGTTCTTC
CDR3 protein: CASSHRTGYNEQFF
J gene: TRBJ2-1
D gene: TRBD1
clone size: many
V gene: TRBV7-3

CDR3 DNA: TGCGCCAGCGCCGGGCTCGCGAACACCGGGGAGCTGTTTTTT
CDR3 protein: CASAGLANTGELFF
J gene: TRBJ2-2
D gene: NA
clone size: many
V gene: TRBV5-1

CDR3 DNA: TGTGCCAGCAGCGCCGCACTGGGACTCCTCGATACGCATCAGTATTTT
CDR3 protein: CASSAALGLLDTHQYF
J gene: TRBJ2-3
D gene: NA
clone size: NA
V gene: TRBV6-2/TRBV6-3

CDR3 DNA: TGTGCCAGCAGTAATTCCGGGACAGGGGTATTCGGCTATGGCTACACCTTC
CDR3 protein: CASSNSGTGVFGYGYTF
J gene: TRBJ1-2
D gene: TRBD1
clone size: many
V gene: TRBV2

CDR3 DNA: TGTGCCAGCAGTTCGGGGCTCGGGAGGTTCACAGATACGCAGTATTTT
CDR3 protein: CASSSGLGRFTDTQYF
J gene: TRBJ2-3
D gene: TRBD2
clone size: many
V gene: TRBV27

CDR3 DNA: TGTGCCAGCACCTTAGGTTTCGGACCGTACTACGAGCAGTACTTC
CDR3 protein: CASTLGFGPYYEQYF
J gene: TRBJ2-7
D gene: NA
clone size: many
V gene: TRBV11-2

CDR3 DNA: TGTGCCAGCAGGGGTGACAGGGGAGGGAGCAATCAGCCCCAGCATTTT
CDR3 protein: CASRGDRGGSNQPQHF
J gene: TRBJ1-5
D gene: TRBD1
clone size: NA
V gene: TRBV12-3/TRBV12-4

CDR3 DNA: TGTGCCAGCAGCAGACAGGGAAGGACTGAAGCTTTCTTT
CDR3 protein: CASSRQGRTEAFF
J gene: TRBJ1-1
D gene: TRBD1
clone size: many
V gene: TRBV12-3/TRBV12-4